This record concerns one T cell receptor beta chain sequence. Its cognate antigen is unknown. The record originates from a study of vaccination effects on CD4 cells after COVID-19. Overall study findings and caveats: Limitations: small convalescent group and missing early post-infection timepoints. Marked clonal contraction was seen late after vaccination (in both infection- and vaccine-induced clones). There was only 1 of 255 vaccine-induced clones in healthy vaccinees that cross-reacted with common cold coronaviruses.

Profiling relied on immunoSEQ multiplex PCR, and the TCRdb table lists in-frame clones only, not all of them. The sample consists of around 28,000 clones, about 80% of them appearing once. V shed 4 bases, J shed 6 bases, and the junction held 3 bases outside the gene matches. The CDR3 runs to 14 residues. Germline values: CDR1 SGHNT, CDR2 YYREEE (reference sequence). Antigen-specific CD4+ T cell clonotypes were called by their expansion after viral peptide-pool culture in ViraFEST. At the end of roughly ten days of culture, CD4+ T cells were isolated. The vaccine recipients had no prior SARS-CoV-2 infection, with negative nucleocapsid antibodies.

The V gene is TRBV5-4, the J gene TRBJ1-6, with TRBD1 matching over 8 bases. This material consisted of CD4+ T cells from PBMCs cultured with SARS-CoV-2 spike peptides, taken before COVID-19 vaccination. This clonotype originated in a human donor who received a COVID-19 vaccine. The CDR3 nucleotides are TGTGCCAGCAGCCTACAGGGGGGTAATTCACCCCTCCACTTT. It codes for CASSLQGGNSPLHF.